The present entry profiles one T cell receptor beta chain with its context. The data were taken from a study of blood T cell repertoires in COVID-19. At the level of the study: Researchers got acute and convalescent COVID-19 samples from the United States, Italy and Spain.

Original data processing: Estimated nucleated cell counts came from reference gene primer amplification. The repertoire was sequenced with immunoSEQ multiplex PCR; TCRdb's copy has only in-frame clones and lacks some. V and J calls and clone size are those listed in that table; D and trimming were worked out from the DNA. The sample lists some 120,000 clones; approximately 74% were seen once. The Seattle site enrolled patients during active infection and followed them longitudinally. Germline V gene lookup returns CDR1 SGDLS and CDR2 YYNGEE. The CDR3 loop spans 15 amino acids. V was clipped by 0 bases and J by 5 bases; unmatched bases: 3.

This sequence originates from an elderly man with COVID-19, enrolled during active disease. The sequencing sample was made of peripheral blood. The chain is built from TRBV9 and TRBJ1-4, with 8 bases aligning to TRBD1. For the CDR3, the DNA is TGTGCCAGCAGCGTAGCTAGGACAGGGAATGAAAAACTGTTTTTT. Its protein is CASSVARTGNEKLFF. Combining the CDR3 with reference TRBV9 and TRBJ1-4 gives the whole variable domain DSGVTQTPKHLITATGQRVTLRCSPRSGDLSVYWYQQSLDQGLQFLIQYYNGEERAKGNILERFSAQQFPDLHSELNLSSLELGDSALYFCASSVARTGNEKLFFGSGTQLSVL.